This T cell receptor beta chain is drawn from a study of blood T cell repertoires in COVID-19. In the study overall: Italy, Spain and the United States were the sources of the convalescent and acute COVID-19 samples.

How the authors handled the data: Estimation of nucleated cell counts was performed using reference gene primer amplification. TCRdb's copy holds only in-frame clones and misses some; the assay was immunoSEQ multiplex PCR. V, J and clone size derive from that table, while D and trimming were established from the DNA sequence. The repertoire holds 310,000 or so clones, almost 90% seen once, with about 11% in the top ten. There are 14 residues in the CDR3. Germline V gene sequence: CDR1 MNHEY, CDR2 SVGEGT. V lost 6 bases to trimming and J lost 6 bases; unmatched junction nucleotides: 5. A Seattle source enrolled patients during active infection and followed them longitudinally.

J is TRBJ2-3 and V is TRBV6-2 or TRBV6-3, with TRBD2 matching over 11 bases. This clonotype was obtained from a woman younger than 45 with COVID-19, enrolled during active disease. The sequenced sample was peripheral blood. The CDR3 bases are TGTGCCAGCAGCCGCACTAGCGGGAGTGATACGCAGTATTTT. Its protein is CASSRTSGSDTQYF.